The 11 T cell receptor beta chains below all came from one sample that was sequenced in a study of post-analysis software for immune sequencing data. Researchers reported that TCR beta cDNA libraries carried unique molecular identifiers. TCRdb processed the PCR reads anew with MiXCR; each CDR3 protein has one entry. Of hundreds of thousands of distinct CDR3 sequences detected, under 55% appear once; the ten largest clones hold 9.5% to 13%. Their target antigens are unknown. Findings of the study overall: Patients had higher frequencies than controls of five or six TRBV segments, including TRBV5-6, TRBV5-1 and TRBV20-1.

The sample was blood. These receptors were taken from a girl aged 5-17 years with multiple sclerosis.

This clonotype was observed a handful of times. The V and J genes are TRBV20-1 and TRBJ2-7; 9 bases fit TRBD1. J lost 3 bases, V lost 1 base, and 7 bases had no gene match. CDR3 length: 15 residues. Germline V gene data show CDR1 as DFQATT and CDR2 as SNEGSKA (reference sequence). This CDR3 reads CSARVPETGGYEQYF. The CDR3, as DNA: TGCAGTGCTAGAGTCCCGGAGACAGGGGGCTACGAGCAGTACTTC.

The rearrangement uses TRBV6-2 or TRBV6-3 and TRBJ2-3; either TRBD1 or TRBD2 may fit D (5 bases each). Germline V gene lookup returns CDR1 MNHEY and CDR2 SVGEGT. Trimming shortened V by 5 bases and J by 1 base, and 13 bases separated the two germline ends. This CDR3 is 15 amino acids long. The CDR3 DNA is TGTGCCAGCAGTCCACAGGACTCCGGCACAGATACGCAGTATTTT. It is translated as CASSPQDSGTDTQYF.

The rearrangement links TRBV3-1 to TRBJ1-5, with no clear D. Trimming stripped 0 bases from V and 3 bases from J, with 6 bases between. Per the germline V gene, CDR1 is LGHDT and CDR2 is YNNKEL (reference sequence). This CDR3 has 14 residues. DNA of the CDR3: TGTGCCAGCAGCCAAGATCTAAACAATCAGCCCCAGCATTTT. Translation: CASSQDLNNQPQHF. The complete variable domain, with remaining parts taken from reference TRBV3-1 and TRBJ1-5, reads DTAVSQTPKYLVTQMGNDKSIKCEQNLGHDTMYWYKQDSKKFLKIMFSYNNKELIINETVPNRFSPKSPDKAHLNLHINSLELGDSAVYFCASSQDLNNQPQHFGDGTRLSIL.

This sequence joins TRBV30 and TRBJ1-2; D is undetermined. The CDR3 spans 11 residues. V lost 1 base and J 5 bases, leaving 5 bases between the germline ends. The V gene's germline CDR1 is GTSNPN and CDR2 SVGIG (reference sequence). The DNA of the CDR3 is TGTGCCTGGAGTGGAGGGTATGGCTACACCTTC. This translates into CAWSGGYGYTF.

The chain uses TRBV28 and TRBJ2-3; 9 bases agree with TRBD1. This CDR3 comprises 16 residues. The germline V gene encodes CDR1 MDHEN and CDR2 SYDVKM. Losses at the gene ends were 8 bases for V and 6 bases for J; bases not matched to a gene: 15. The CDR3 bases are TGTGCCAGCTTTCGTCACCGGACAGGGGCAGGGGATACGCAGTATTTT. Translation gives CASFRHRTGAGDTQYF.

The V gene is TRBV5-1, the J gene TRBJ2-3, with 10 bases fitting TRBD1. Trimming at V came to 4 bases and at J to 6 bases, leaving 14 bases not matched to a gene. The CDR3 is made up of 17 amino acids. The germline V gene encodes CDR1 SGHRS and CDR2 YFSETQ. The CDR3 reads CASSPVVGTGERDTQYF. The CDR3 coding sequence is TGCGCCAGCAGCCCGGTGGTCGGGACAGGGGAAAGGGATACGCAGTATTTT.

CDR3 nucleotides: TGTGCCAGCAGCCGGGACGGTAATTCACCCCTCCACTTT. Amino acids: CASSRDGNSPLHF. V gene TRBV28 combines with J gene TRBJ1-6; a weak D match, TRBD1 (5 bases). Germline assignment: CDR1 MDHEN and CDR2 SYDVKM. Trimming left V 6 bases short and J 6 bases short, with 9 bases between. The CDR3 runs to 13 residues.

Note on this clonotype: The junction does not match germline at one end; this may be a read error. This chain uses TRBV7-9 with TRBJ1-4, with 10 bases fitting TRBD1. The germline gives CDR1 SEHNR, CDR2 FQNEAQ (reference sequence). There are 17 residues in the CDR3. The CDR3: CASSYRQGAVTNEKPFF. The DNA of the CDR3 is TGTGCCAGCAGCTATCGACAGGGGGCGGTTACTAATGAAAAACCGTTTTTT. Drawing the rest from reference TRBV7-9 and TRBJ1-4, the complete variable domain is DTGVSQNPRHKITKRGQNVTFRCDPISEHNRLYWYRQTLGQGPEFLTYFQNEAQLEKSRLLSDRFSAERPKGSFSTLEIQRTEQGDSAMYLCASSYRQGAVTNEKPFFGSGTQLSVL.

The J gene is TRBJ2-1, the V gene TRBV5-1, with 11 bases aligning to TRBD2. Germline lookup yields CDR1 SGHRS and CDR2 YFSETQ. Unmatched junction bases numbered 8, after V lost 7 bases and J lost 8 bases. The CDR3 is 14 residues long. CDR3 DNA: TGCGCCAGCCGAGTTAGCGGGAGGGCACATGAGCAGTTCTTC. Encoded protein: CASRVSGRAHEQFF. Supplemented by reference TRBV5-1 and TRBJ2-1, the full variable domain reads KAGVTQTPRYLIKTRGQQVTLSCSPISGHRSVSWYQQTPGQGLQFLFEYFSETQRNKGNFPGRFSGRQFSNSRSEMNVSTLELGDSALYLCASRVSGRAHEQFFGPGTRLTVL.

The chain uses TRBV2 and TRBJ1-2, with D uncertain. The CDR3 totals 13 residues. Per germline, CDR1 SNHLY and CDR2 FYNNEI. V lost 3 bases, J lost 4 bases, and 9 bases lay in between. The CDR3 loop reads CASSEESIYGYTF. The DNA of the CDR3 is TGTGCCAGCAGTGAGGAGTCAATCTATGGCTACACCTTC.

Only a few counts were recorded for this clonotype. This rearrangement joins TRBV20-1 to TRBJ2-3, with TRBD2 identical over 11 bases. Germline V gene lookup returns CDR1 DFQATT and CDR2 SNEGSKA (reference sequence). CDR3 length: 16 amino acids. The V and J ends lost 3 bases and 8 bases, in that order; junction bases with no gene match: 13. DNA of the CDR3: TGCAGTGCTAGGCCCCCACTAGCGGGAGATGGGGGTACGCAGTATTTT. Encoded protein: CSARPPLAGDGGTQYF.